A selection of T cell receptor beta chains follows, all from one sample in a study of shared clonotypes between healthy human individuals. Clones were sequenced by immunoSEQ multiplex PCR, and TCRdb holds only the in-frame ones, with some missing. Counted here are 2,500,000 or so clones, 90% to 95% occurring once; the ten biggest clones make up around 0.15%. The sample comprised naive CD4+ T cells sorted from blood. These receptors all stem from a man aged 18 to 30 in good health. CDR3s include the opening cysteine and the closing phenylalanine or tryptophan. The order of the fields is D gene, CDR3 length, J gene, clone size, V gene, CDR3 DNA, CDR3 protein. D genes are given only for firm matches. Rows give clone size only sometimes, using once, few, many, or a class for an expanded clone.

D: -
length: 13
J: TRBJ2-3
size: -
V: TRBV19
DNA: TGTGCCAGTAATGTAGGCGGAACAGATACGCAGTATTTT
CDR3: CASNVGGTDTQYF

D: TRBD1
length: 14
J: TRBJ2-1
size: -
V: TRBV6-1
DNA: TGTGCCAGCGAGGGGGCCCTGTCCTACAATGAGCAGTTCTTC
CDR3: CASEGALSYNEQFF

D: -
length: 13
J: TRBJ2-3
size: -
V: TRBV10-2
DNA: TGCGCCAGCAAGGTAGCGGGCACAGATACGCAGTATTTT
CDR3: CASKVAGTDTQYF

D: -
length: 15
J: TRBJ2-5
size: few
V: TRBV2
DNA: TGTGCCAGCAGTGAGGCAGGGAGCGCCCAAGAGACCCAGTACTTC
CDR3: CASSEAGSAQETQYF

D: TRBD1
length: 15
J: TRBJ2-7
size: -
V: TRBV6-5
DNA: TGTGCCAGCAGTTATGGACAGGCCGGATACTACGAGCAGTACTTC
CDR3: CASSYGQAGYYEQYF

D: -
length: 15
J: TRBJ2-1
size: -
V: TRBV9
DNA: TGTGCCAGCAGCGTAGATAGCAACCCCTACAATGAGCAGTTCTTC
CDR3: CASSVDSNPYNEQFF

D: -
length: 11
J: TRBJ2-5
size: -
V: TRBV30
DNA: TGTGCCCGAGGGACGGGGGAGACCCAGTACTTC
CDR3: CARGTGETQYF

D: TRBD1
length: 15
J: TRBJ2-1
size: -
V: TRBV2
DNA: TGTGCCAGCAGTTTACTCGGACAGGGCTACAATGAGCAGTTCTTC
CDR3: CASSLLGQGYNEQFF

D: -
length: 15
J: TRBJ2-7
size: -
V: TRBV6-5
DNA: -
CDR3: CASSSSGLVVLEQYF

D: -
length: 14
J: TRBJ2-1
size: once
V: TRBV27
DNA: TGTGCCAGCAGTTCGTACCGACTGTACAATGAGCAGTTCTTC
CDR3: CASSSYRLYNEQFF

D: -
length: 13
J: TRBJ2-1
size: -
V: TRBV4-3
DNA: TGCGCCAGCAGCCAAGAAATGCTAACCGCGCAGTTCTTC
CDR3: CASSQEMLTAQFF

D: -
length: 13
J: TRBJ2-4
size: few
V: TRBV27
DNA: TGTGCCAGCAGTTCATCGACCCTTAACATTCAGTACTTC
CDR3: CASSSSTLNIQYF

D: -
length: 16
J: TRBJ2-6
size: -
V: TRBV6-5
DNA: TGTGCCAGCAGTTACTCAAGCCAGGCCGGGGCCAACGTCCTGACTTTC
CDR3: CASSYSSQAGANVLTF

D: TRBD1
length: 17
J: TRBJ1-3
size: -
V: TRBV28
DNA: TGTGCCAGCACCCTACTACGTTCGACAGGGCCTGGAAACACCATATATTTT
CDR3: CASTLLRSTGPGNTIYF